The 21 T cell receptor beta chains reported below all come from one sample, sequenced in a study of shared clonotypes between healthy human individuals. This table comes from immunoSEQ multiplex PCR, and its TCRdb copy is limited to in-frame clones, with some not included. The sample includes roughly 2 million clones, about 94% seen only once; the top ten take about 1.1%. Naive-designated CD8 cells lacked CD45RO, were positively enriched for CCR7, and omitted terminally differentiated effector memory CD45RA+ cells. The sequenced sample consisted of naive CD8+ T cells sorted from blood. The receptors originated from a man aged 18 to 35 in good health.

About this clone: The same CDR3 is also encoded by other DNA sequences in this sample. The J gene is TRBJ1-4, the V gene TRBV7-9; 7 bases match TRBD1. The ends lost 6 bases at V and 5 bases at J; junction bases unmatched: 6. The CDR3 is 14 amino acids. Germline assignment: CDR1 SEHNR and CDR2 FQNEAQ (reference sequence). CDR3 nucleotide sequence: TGTGCCAGCAGTTCGACAGGGTCAAATGAAAAACTGTTTTTT. Encoded protein: CASSSTGSNEKLFF.

V gene TRBV29-1 combines with J gene TRBJ2-7; D possibly corresponds to TRBD1 (6 bases). The length of the CDR3 is 11 residues. V lost 5 bases, J lost 3 bases, and 8 bases lay in between. Germline-derived CDR1 and CDR2 are SQVTM and ANQGSEA. CDR3 in DNA: TGCAGCGTTAGGACAGACTACGAGCAGTACTTC. This sequence encodes CSVRTDYEQYF.

The chain combines TRBV28 with TRBJ1-5; no clear D gene. The length of the CDR3 is 14 residues. Germline CDR1 reads MDHEN; CDR2 reads SYDVKM. Trimming took off 3 bases at V and 4 bases at J, with 10 bases between the two ends. The CDR3 here is CASSFFGGNQPQHF. The CDR3 coding sequence is TGTGCCAGCAGTTTTTTTGGAGGGAATCAGCCCCAGCATTTT.

V gene TRBV7-3 combines with J gene TRBJ1-2; D is ambiguous. The V and J ends lost 5 bases and 3 bases respectively, with 13 bases between them. The germline CDR1 and CDR2 sequences are SGHTA and FQGTGA. The length of the CDR3 is 14 residues. The CDR3 loop reads CASSPSGSYYGYTF. The CDR3 coding sequence is TGTGCCAGCAGCCCGTCCGGGTCCTACTATGGCTACACCTTC.

The genes are TRBV6-1 and TRBJ2-7, with 8 bases identical to TRBD2. This CDR3 contains 16 residues. CDR1 is MNHNS and CDR2 is SASEGT in the germline V gene. J lost 0 bases, V lost 2 bases, and 6 bases had no gene match. The CDR3 is CASSELAGISSYEQYF. CDR3 nucleotide sequence: TGTGCCAGCAGTGAACTAGCGGGCATAAGCTCCTACGAGCAGTACTTC.

This clone came up once. The chain combines TRBV10-2 with TRBJ2-5; no definite D call. The CDR3 consists of 14 residues. CDR1 and CDR2 (germline): WSHSY, SAAADI. V was cut by 4 bases and J by 5 bases, with 14 bases left in between. CDR3 residues: CASSAVSSLETQYF. CDR3 DNA sequence: TGCGCCAGCAGTGCCGTCAGTTCTTTGGAGACCCAGTACTTC.

This sequence joins TRBV7-8 and TRBJ2-7, with TRBD2 identical over 7 bases. Germline loops: CDR1 SGHVS, CDR2 FQNEAQ. J lost 6 bases, V lost 6 bases, and 5 bases had no gene match. CDR3 length: 12 amino acids. The CDR3 protein is CASRAGTIEQYF. CDR3 sequence (DNA): TGTGCCAGCAGGGCTGGGACTATCGAGCAGTACTTC.

Notes on this clone: This sample also contains other DNA sequences that code for the same CDR3. The chain joins TRBV9 to TRBJ2-1, with a tentative D call TRBD2 (6 bases). V was trimmed by 0 bases and J by 2 bases, leaving 9 bases between them. This CDR3 comprises 15 residues. The germline gives CDR1 SGDLS, CDR2 YYNGEE. Here the CDR3 reads CASSVEGRPYNEQFF. For the CDR3, the DNA is TGTGCCAGCAGCGTAGAGGGGAGGCCCTACAATGAGCAGTTCTTC.

Only a few counts were recorded for this clone. Additional DNA sequences in this sample encode the identical CDR3. The chain couples TRBV6-1 to TRBJ2-2; TRBD2 might be the D (6 bases). The CDR3 covers 15 residues. The V end was cut by 8 bases, the J end by 1 base, with 14 bases between. Germline loops: CDR1 MNHNS, CDR2 SASEGT. The DNA of the CDR3 is TGTGCCAGCGAGCCCCTAGCGTTGAACACCGGGGAGCTGTTTTTT. It translates to CASEPLALNTGELFF.

The rearrangement joins TRBV5-1 to TRBJ2-7; TRBD2 aligns across 10 bases. The CDR3 has 13 amino acids. V was pared by 2 bases and J by 6 bases, with 2 bases of the junction left unmatched. Germline V lookup: CDR1 SGHRS, CDR2 YFSETQ. In nucleotides, the CDR3 is TGCGCCAGCAGCTTAGCGGGGGGGCGCGAGCAGTACTTC. This codes for CASSLAGGREQYF.

The J gene is TRBJ2-3, the V gene TRBV19, with D possibly TRBD1 on 5 matching bases. The CDR3 extends over 14 amino acids. The V end lost 6 bases, the J end lost 1 base, and 11 bases lay between the germline ends. From germline, CDR1 is LNHDA and CDR2 SQIVND (reference sequence). The CDR3 spells CASSKGWGTDTQYF. The CDR3 DNA follows: TGTGCCAGTAGCAAGGGGTGGGGCACAGATACGCAGTATTTT.

The rearrangement uses TRBV28 and TRBJ2-2; D tentatively fits TRBD1 or TRBD2 (5 bases each). The CDR3 consists of 15 residues. Trimming cost V 6 bases and J 4 bases, with 15 bases left between them. Germline V gene lookup returns CDR1 MDHEN and CDR2 SYDVKM. This CDR3 is CASRHPGTITGELFF. The CDR3, as DNA: TGTGCCAGCAGGCACCCCGGGACCATCACCGGGGAGCTGTTTTTT.

The chain employs TRBV7-2 and TRBJ1-1; 10 nucleotides agree with TRBD1. The germline gives CDR1 SGHTA, CDR2 FQGNSA. This CDR3 has 17 residues. Trimming at V came to 5 bases and at J to 0 bases, leaving 9 bases not matched to a gene. CDR3 nucleotide sequence: TGTGCCAGCAGCCATGAACCGGGACAGGGGTTGAACACTGAAGCTTTCTTT. Its protein is CASSHEPGQGLNTEAFF.

The rearrangement uses TRBV27 and TRBJ1-1; 12 bases match TRBD1. The CDR3 has 17 amino acids. The V gene's germline CDR1 is MNHEY and CDR2 SMNVEV (reference sequence). V lost 5 bases, J lost 7 bases, and 14 bases stayed unmatched. The CDR3 DNA sequence: TGTGCCAGCAGTCCCCAGATTCCGGGACAGGGGGCAGGTGAAGCTTTCTTT. It specifies CASSPQIPGQGAGEAFF.

This chain joins TRBV20-1 and TRBJ2-1; D is unclear. The CDR3 extends over 10 amino acids. Germline values: CDR1 DFQATT, CDR2 SNEGSKA (reference sequence). V gave up 6 bases and J gave up 12 bases, with 12 bases separating them. The CDR3 nucleotides read TGCAGTGCAGGTGACTCCGGGCAGTTCTTC. Its protein is CSAGDSGQFF.

This chain uses TRBV9 with TRBJ2-7, with 7 bases matching TRBD1. The J segment lost 0 bases and the V segment lost 4 bases, leaving 7 bases of the junction unmatched. Germline CDR1 is SGDLS and CDR2 is YYNGEE. The CDR3 is 15 amino acids. As DNA, the CDR3 is TGTGCCAGCAGCTCAGGGGGAACGAGCTCCTACGAGCAGTACTTC. Translating it yields CASSSGGTSSYEQYF.

This chain joins TRBV10-3 and TRBJ2-1; 7 bases match TRBD1. The germline V gene encodes CDR1 ENHRY and CDR2 SYGVKD. This CDR3 spans 14 amino acids. The V gene end was trimmed by 6 bases and the J gene end by 4 bases; junction bases not matched to a gene: 6. The CDR3 DNA sequence: TGTGCCATCAGCCCCGACAGGGCATACAATGAGCAGTTCTTC. Amino acid sequence: CAISPDRAYNEQFF.

In this sample, this clone turned up once. The chain joins TRBV2 to TRBJ2-7; 7 bases agree with TRBD1. V gave up 8 bases and J gave up 3 bases; unmatched junction bases: 13. Germline CDR1 is SNHLY and CDR2 is FYNNEI. This CDR3 region has 15 residues. The CDR3 DNA follows: TGTGCCAGCCGTCCCCGGGACAGAGGTTTCTACGAGCAGTACTTC. This gives the protein CASRPRDRGFYEQYF.

This sequence joins TRBV9 and TRBJ2-2; no clear D. CDR3 length: 15 amino acids. Germline CDR1 and CDR2: SGDLS and YYNGEE. The germline V and J ends were trimmed by 0 bases and 6 bases, with 12 bases remaining between them. CDR3 nucleotide sequence: TGTGCCAGCAGCGTAGGCGCCGAGGCGGCCGGGGAGCTGTTTTTT. Translation: CASSVGAEAAGELFF.

This clone was found once. Other nucleotide sequences in the sample specify the same CDR3. The V and J genes are TRBV27 and TRBJ2-2; TRBD2 matches 8 bases. Germline CDR1 is MNHEY and CDR2 is SMNVEV (reference sequence). V dropped 5 bases and J dropped 1; count of bases not matched to a gene: 0. The CDR3 spans 14 residues. CDR3: CASSLAGNTGELFF. CDR3 DNA: TGTGCCAGCAGTCTAGCGGGGAACACCGGGGAGCTGTTTTTT.

This chain joins TRBV19 and TRBJ1-1, with TRBD1 as a possible D gene (6 bases). This CDR3 contains 15 residues. The ends were cut back, 5 bases at V and 3 bases at J, with 16 bases in the middle. Germline V CDR1 and CDR2: LNHDA, SQIVND (reference sequence). The CDR3 bases are TGTGCCAGTAGTGGGACAAGGGAAGCGGACACTGAAGCTTTCTTT. Protein product: CASSGTREADTEAFF. Full variable domain (rest looked up from reference TRBV19 and TRBJ1-1): DGGITQSPKYLFRKEGQNVTLSCEQNLNHDAMYWYRQDPGQGLRLIYYSQIVNDFQKGDIAEGYSVSREKKESFPLTVTSAQKNPTAFYLCASSGTREADTEAFFGQGTRLTVV.